Below, 21 T cell receptor beta chains from the same sample are listed, as sequenced in a study of shared clonotypes between healthy human individuals. Sequenced by immunoSEQ multiplex PCR; TCRdb stores in-frame clones only, minus some. The data hold more than 1,200,000 clones, with just under 99% observed a single time. The sample taken for sequencing was naive CD4+ T cells sorted from blood. As for subset: CD45RA+ positively selected. The receptors were sampled from a man aged 25 to 40 in good health.

The V gene is TRBV14, the J gene TRBJ2-7, with TRBD1 matching 9 bases. The germline V gene encodes CDR1 SGHDN and CDR2 FVKESK. The CDR3 length is 15 residues. V lost 3 bases to trimming and J lost 3 bases; unmatched junction nucleotides: 6. This CDR3 reads CASSQTGTGFYEQYF. The DNA for the CDR3 is TGTGCCAGCAGCCAGACCGGGACAGGGTTCTACGAGCAGTACTTC.

The CDR3: CASSLEGGRYGYTF. The CDR3 coding sequence is TGTGCCAGCAGTTTAGAAGGGGGACGCTATGGCTACACCTTC. The chain joins TRBV27 to TRBJ1-2; the D gene is possibly TRBD1 (6 bases). V was trimmed by 2 bases and J by 4 bases, leaving 11 bases between them. The CDR3 loop spans 14 amino acids. Germline loops: CDR1 MNHEY, CDR2 SMNVEV (reference sequence).

The genes are TRBV10-3 and TRBJ2-1, with 10 positions matching TRBD1. The CDR3 runs 19 residues. Trimming removed 7 bases from V and 3 bases from J; junction bases left unmatched: 18. Germline V CDR1 and CDR2: ENHRY, SYGVKD. This CDR3 is CAITSTPGTGESGYNEQFF. The CDR3 DNA follows: TGTGCCATCACCTCGACTCCCGGGACAGGGGAGTCTGGCTACAATGAGCAGTTCTTC.

V usage is TRBV5-5 and J usage is TRBJ2-1, with 9 nucleotides matching TRBD2. Germline CDR1 and CDR2: SGHKS and YYEKEE (reference sequence). The CDR3 length is 15 residues. After removal of 4 bases from V and 3 bases from J, the junction contained 5 bases not matched to a gene. The CDR3 loop is CASSPTSGLYNEQFF. In DNA, the CDR3 is TGTGCCAGCAGCCCTACTAGCGGGCTCTACAATGAGCAGTTCTTC.

The DNA of the CDR3 is TGTGCCAGCAGTGATGGAGGGGGCGCCTACATTCAGTACTTC. Translation: CASSDGGGAYIQYF. J is TRBJ2-4 and V is TRBV2, with D possibly matching TRBD1 (7 bases). Germline V gives CDR1 SNHLY, CDR2 FYNNEI. Trimming stripped 3 bases from V and 8 bases from J, with 14 bases between. This CDR3 has 14 residues. Supplemented by reference TRBV2 and TRBJ2-4, the full variable domain reads EPEVTQTPSHQVTQMGQEVILRCVPISNHLYFYWYRQILGQKVEFLVSFYNNEISEKSEIFDDQFSVERPDGSNFTLKIRSTKLEDSAMYFCASSDGGGAYIQYFGAGTRLSVL.

The gene calls are TRBV9 and TRBJ2-7; D unresolved. V was cut by 0 bases and J by 8 bases, with 12 bases left in between. CDR1 is SGDLS and CDR2 is YYNGEE in the germline V gene. This CDR3 is 13 amino acids long. CDR3 sequence: CASSVVEETQQYF. The CDR3 bases are TGTGCCAGCAGCGTAGTAGAGGAGACTCAGCAGTACTTC.

CDR3 in amino acids: CASSPQGLATEAFF. As DNA, the CDR3 is TGCGCCAGCAGCCCACAGGGTCTGGCCACTGAAGCTTTCTTT. The chain combines TRBV5-1 with TRBJ1-1; D may be TRBD1 (6 bases). Germline V gene data show CDR1 as SGHRS and CDR2 as YFSETQ. Trimming stripped 4 bases from V and 4 bases from J, with 14 bases between. The CDR3 extends over 14 amino acids.

The rearrangement joins TRBV7-9 to TRBJ2-5; D remains unclear. The V end was cut by 1 base, the J end by 1 base, with 7 bases between. From germline, CDR1 is SEHNR and CDR2 FQNEAQ (reference sequence). This CDR3 is 14 amino acids long. Here the CDR3 reads CASSLVPPQETQYF. The CDR3 DNA sequence: TGTGCCAGCAGCTTAGTGCCCCCCCAAGAGACCCAGTACTTC.

The chain recombines TRBV7-2 with TRBJ2-2; possibly TRBD1 for D (6 bases). Trimming pared 5 bases from V and 5 bases from J, leaving 12 bases between. Germline values: CDR1 SGHTA, CDR2 FQGNSA. This CDR3 is built from 14 residues. CDR3 sequence: CASSPHRETGELFF. CDR3 DNA sequence: TGTGCCAGCAGCCCCCACAGGGAAACCGGGGAGCTGTTTTTT.

This rearrangement joins TRBV18 to TRBJ2-5, with a possible D match to TRBD2 (6 bases). Germline CDR1 and CDR2: KGHSH and LQKENI. The length of the CDR3 is 12 residues. V was cut by 8 bases and J by 2 bases, with 9 bases left in between. The CDR3 loop reads CASTAGQETQYF. In DNA form, the CDR3 reads TGTGCCAGCACCGCGGGGCAAGAGACCCAGTACTTC.

CDR3 loop: CASSLARGHRETQYF. For the CDR3, the DNA is TGTGCCAGCAGCTTAGCGCGGGGGCATAGGGAGACCCAGTACTTC. V usage is TRBV7-6 and J usage is TRBJ2-5, with D perhaps TRBD2 (7 bases). The germline CDR1 and CDR2 sequences are SGHVS and FNYEAQ. With 0 bases removed from V and 5 bases from J, the gap between germline ends came to 13 bases. This CDR3 region has 15 residues.

J is TRBJ1-1 and V is TRBV5-6; 10 bases agree with TRBD1. Germline V gives CDR1 SGHDT, CDR2 YYEEEE. This CDR3 comprises 14 residues. J lost 8 bases, V lost 1 base, and 5 bases had no gene match. Written as DNA, the CDR3 is TGTGCCAGCAGCTTGCCCGGGACAGGGGACGAAGCTTTCTTT. This codes for CASSLPGTGDEAFF.

The rearrangement links TRBV29-1 to TRBJ2-1; TRBD2 is a possible D gene (6 bases). CDR1 is SQVTM and CDR2 is ANQGSEA in the germline V gene. The ends were cut back, 7 bases at V and 0 bases at J, with 13 bases in the middle. The length of the CDR3 is 14 residues. The CDR3 DNA is TGCAGCGCGAGGGACTCGAGCTCCTACAATGAGCAGTTCTTC. Protein product: CSARDSSSYNEQFF.

V and J are TRBV15 and TRBJ2-1; D is ambiguous. The CDR3 covers 17 residues. The V end was cut by 0 bases, the J end by 0 bases, with 12 bases between. In germline, CDR1 is LNHNV, CDR2 YYDKDF (reference sequence). CDR3 region: CATSRDRVAGSYNEQFF. The CDR3, as DNA: TGTGCCACCAGCAGAGATCGAGTAGCAGGCTCCTACAATGAGCAGTTCTTC.

This clone was seen a single time. The chain carries TRBV6-1 and TRBJ2-1, with 7 positions matching TRBD1. The J segment lost 7 bases and the V segment lost 5 bases, leaving 2 bases of the junction unmatched. CDR3 length: 12 residues. Germline CDR1 and CDR2: MNHNS and SASEGT. Here the CDR3 reads CASSTGVNEQFF. The DNA for the CDR3 is TGTGCCAGCAGTACAGGGGTTAATGAGCAGTTCTTC.

The V call is TRBV28, the J call TRBJ2-2, with TRBD1 identical over 9 bases. Germline CDR1 is MDHEN and CDR2 is SYDVKM. V shed 3 bases, J shed 5 bases, and the junction held 7 bases outside the gene matches. The CDR3 runs 16 residues. CDR3 DNA: TGTGCCAGCAGTTTCCCCGGGACAGGGTTGACCGGGGAGCTGTTTTTT. It is translated as CASSFPGTGLTGELFF.

This clone was counted once. J is TRBJ2-7 and V is TRBV5-1; D uncertain. This CDR3 has 15 amino acids. V was clipped by 4 bases and J by 0 bases, with 14 bases between them. CDR1 and CDR2 from the germline V gene are SGHRS and YFSETQ. Written as DNA, the CDR3 is TGCGCCAGCAGCATCACCGGGCTCCCCTCCTACGAGCAGTACTTC. This codes for CASSITGLPSYEQYF.

The V and J genes are TRBV10-2 and TRBJ2-7, with 9 bases lining up with TRBD1. The CDR3 is made up of 16 amino acids. The V gene's germline CDR1 is WSHSY and CDR2 SAAADI. V trimming: 2 bases; J trimming: 3 bases; junction bases outside the gene matches: 8. This CDR3 is CASSEVTWDRDYEQYF. DNA of the CDR3: TGCGCCAGCAGTGAGGTAACTTGGGACAGGGACTACGAGCAGTACTTC.

V usage is TRBV7-9 and J usage is TRBJ2-3; possibly TRBD1 or TRBD2 for D (5 bases each). Trimming took off 5 bases at V and 9 bases at J, with 21 bases between the two ends. Germline V gives CDR1 SEHNR, CDR2 FQNEAQ (reference sequence). The CDR3 totals 15 residues. The CDR3: CASSPPVPGTATQYF. For the CDR3, the DNA is TGTGCCAGCAGCCCCCCCGTCCCAGGGACGGCCACGCAGTATTTT.

This sequence joins TRBV11-2 and TRBJ2-4; 7 nucleotides match TRBD1. Germline V gene sequence: CDR1 SGHAT, CDR2 FQNNGV. The CDR3 totals 15 residues. V dropped 4 bases and J dropped 3; count of bases not matched to a gene: 6. CDR3 nucleotide sequence: TGTGCCAGCAGCTACCCCGCAGGGGGCAAAAACATTCAGTACTTC. Amino acid sequence: CASSYPAGGKNIQYF.

As concerns this clone: The sample holds other DNA sequences that translate to the same CDR3. The chain links TRBV5-1 to TRBJ1-1, with D perhaps matching TRBD1 (6 bases). Trimming cost V 0 bases and J 3 bases, with 12 bases left between them. Germline CDR1 and CDR2: SGHRS and YFSETQ. The CDR3 runs 15 residues. In DNA, the CDR3 is TGCGCCAGCAGCTTGGAGGGGAGGGGGGACACTGAAGCTTTCTTT. Translated, it gives CASSLEGRGDTEAFF.